This is a list of T cell receptor beta chains from one sample in a study of blood T cell repertoires in COVID-19. Only in-frame clones appear in the TCRdb table, and some are missing; sequencing was by immunoSEQ multiplex PCR. There are more than 90,000 clones in the sample; roughly 89% occur only once, and approximately 16% lies in the top ten. The sample comprised peripheral blood. The receptors were sampled from a woman aged 60-75 years with COVID-19, enrolled during active disease. CDR3s include the opening cysteine and the closing phenylalanine or tryptophan. D genes are given only for firm matches. Not all rows give a size; the values are once, few, many and, for expanded clones, a class.

D gene: TRBD1
clone size: NA
J gene: TRBJ1-1
V gene: TRBV29-1
CDR3 protein: CSGLPGTVDTEAFF
CDR3 DNA: TGCAGCGGATTACCCGGGACAGTGGACACTGAAGCTTTCTTT

D gene: NA
clone size: NA
J gene: TRBJ2-1
V gene: TRBV5-1
CDR3 protein: CASQLRDSGEQFF
CDR3 DNA: TGCGCCAGCCAGTTGAGGGACTCTGGTGAGCAGTTCTTC

D gene: NA
clone size: few
J gene: TRBJ2-4
V gene: TRBV6-1
CDR3 protein: CASSDLYIQYF
CDR3 DNA: TGTGCCAGCAGTGACCTCTACATTCAGTACTTC

D gene: NA
clone size: NA
J gene: TRBJ1-2
V gene: TRBV5-5
CDR3 protein: CASSSGPVNYGYTF
CDR3 DNA: TGTGCCAGCAGCTCAGGTCCAGTCAACTATGGCTACACCTTC

D gene: NA
clone size: once
J gene: TRBJ1-4
V gene: TRBV28
CDR3 protein: CASSPLWGRGEKLFF
CDR3 DNA: TGTGCCAGCAGTCCTCTGTGGGGGCGAGGTGAAAAACTGTTTTTT

D gene: NA
clone size: NA
J gene: TRBJ2-1
V gene: TRBV23-1
CDR3 protein: CASRRRGLFNEQFF
CDR3 DNA: TGCGCCAGCCGTCGGAGGGGATTGTTCAATGAGCAGTTCTTC

D gene: TRBD1
clone size: NA
J gene: TRBJ1-2
V gene: TRBV5-1
CDR3 protein: CASSATGRSDYGYTF
CDR3 DNA: TGCGCCAGCAGCGCGACAGGGCGGAGCGACTATGGCTACACCTTC

D gene: NA
clone size: NA
J gene: TRBJ2-5
V gene: TRBV7-2
CDR3 protein: CASSLVGARQETQYF
CDR3 DNA: TGTGCCAGCAGCTTAGTGGGGGCGAGACAAGAGACCCAGTACTTC

D gene: NA
clone size: NA
J gene: TRBJ1-5
V gene: TRBV19
CDR3 protein: CASSIGRSRGNQPQHF
CDR3 DNA: TGTGCCAGTAGTATAGGGCGGAGCCGGGGCAATCAGCCCCAGCATTTT

D gene: NA
clone size: NA
J gene: TRBJ2-2
V gene: TRBV5-1
CDR3 protein: CASSFLIDASVHTGELFF
CDR3 DNA: TGCGCCAGCAGCTTCCTCATAGACGCGAGCGTACACACCGGGGAGCTGTTTTTT

D gene: NA
clone size: NA
J gene: TRBJ1-5
V gene: TRBV7-2
CDR3 protein: CASSFRRTAGDSNQPQHF
CDR3 DNA: TGTGCCAGCAGCTTCCGGAGGACAGCAGGAGATAGCAATCAGCCCCAGCATTTT

D gene: NA
clone size: NA
J gene: TRBJ2-1
V gene: TRBV10-2
CDR3 protein: CASRWGGQQGNEQFF
CDR3 DNA: TGCGCCAGCAGGTGGGGGGGGCAACAGGGAAATGAGCAGTTCTTC

D gene: NA
clone size: NA
J gene: TRBJ1-5
V gene: TRBV19
CDR3 protein: CASSFGFRVGQPQHF
CDR3 DNA: TGTGCCAGTAGTTTTGGGTTCAGGGTAGGTCAGCCCCAGCATTTT

D gene: TRBD1
clone size: NA
J gene: TRBJ2-1
V gene: TRBV5-5
CDR3 protein: CASSSRGQILYNEQFF
CDR3 DNA: TGTGCCAGCAGCTCCCGGGGACAGATCCTTTACAATGAGCAGTTCTTC

D gene: NA
clone size: NA
J gene: TRBJ1-1
V gene: TRBV9
CDR3 protein: CASSTTGQTNTEAFF
CDR3 DNA: TGTGCCAGCAGCACGACGGGACAAACGAACACTGAAGCTTTCTTT

D gene: TRBD2
clone size: NA
J gene: TRBJ2-2
V gene: TRBV19
CDR3 protein: CASSGDAGANTGELFF
CDR3 DNA: TGTGCCAGTAGTGGAGATGCGGGGGCGAACACCGGGGAGCTGTTTTTT

D gene: NA
clone size: NA
J gene: TRBJ2-2
V gene: TRBV18
CDR3 protein: CASSPQGGTGELFF
CDR3 DNA: TGTGCCAGCTCACCACAAGGAGGCACCGGGGAGCTGTTTTTT

D gene: NA
clone size: NA
J gene: TRBJ1-1
V gene: TRBV30
CDR3 protein: CAWGGQGTEAFF
CDR3 DNA: TGTGCCTGGGGTGGCCAGGGGACTGAAGCTTTCTTT

D gene: TRBD1
clone size: few
J gene: TRBJ2-7
V gene: TRBV9
CDR3 protein: CASGPGQASYEQYF
CDR3 DNA: TGTGCCAGCGGCCCGGGACAGGCCTCCTACGAGCAGTACTTC

D gene: NA
clone size: NA
J gene: TRBJ1-5
V gene: TRBV25-1
CDR3 protein: CASSEGAANQPQHF
CDR3 DNA: TGTGCCAGCAGTGAAGGGGCGGCTAATCAGCCCCAGCATTTT

D gene: NA
clone size: NA
J gene: TRBJ1-4
V gene: TRBV18
CDR3 protein: CASSPVTAETNEKLFF
CDR3 DNA: TGTGCCAGCTCACCGGTTACTGCGGAAACTAATGAAAAACTGTTTTTT

D gene: NA
clone size: NA
J gene: TRBJ1-2
V gene: TRBV7-9
CDR3 protein: CASSLVTGDYGYTF
CDR3 DNA: TGTGCCAGCAGCTTAGTGACAGGAGACTATGGCTACACCTTC

D gene: NA
clone size: NA
J gene: TRBJ2-7
V gene: TRBV20-1
CDR3 protein: CSASDRYEQYF
CDR3 DNA: TGCAGTGCGTCCGACAGATACGAGCAGTACTTC

D gene: TRBD1
clone size: NA
J gene: TRBJ1-3
V gene: TRBV5-1
CDR3 protein: CASSIDRGSGNTIYF
CDR3 DNA: TGCGCCAGCAGCATAGACAGGGGGTCGGGAAACACCATATATTTT

D gene: NA
clone size: NA
J gene: TRBJ1-1
V gene: TRBV5-4
CDR3 protein: CASSFNTGTNTEAFF
CDR3 DNA: TGTGCCAGCAGCTTTAATACAGGGACGAACACTGAAGCTTTCTTT

D gene: NA
clone size: NA
J gene: TRBJ1-2
V gene: TRBV4-3
CDR3 protein: CASSQDGGAGGYTF
CDR3 DNA: TGCGCCAGCAGCCAAGATGGGGGGGCTGGTGGCTACACCTTC

D gene: NA
clone size: NA
J gene: TRBJ1-6
V gene: TRBV2
CDR3 protein: CASSPSQWYNSPLHF
CDR3 DNA: TGTGCCAGCAGTCCATCGCAGTGGTATAATTCACCCCTCCACTTT

D gene: NA
clone size: once
J gene: TRBJ2-7
V gene: TRBV4-2
CDR3 protein: CASSQHTGSSYEQYF
CDR3 DNA: TGTGCCAGCAGCCAACATACAGGGAGTTCCTACGAGCAGTACTTC

D gene: NA
clone size: NA
J gene: TRBJ1-2
V gene: TRBV6-5
CDR3 protein: CASSLGPDYGYTF
CDR3 DNA: TGTGCCAGCAGCCTTGGGCCAGACTATGGCTACACCTTC

D gene: NA
clone size: NA
J gene: TRBJ2-3
V gene: TRBV7-9
CDR3 protein: CASSSDRGTLDTQYF
CDR3 DNA: TGTGCCAGCAGCTCAGACCGAGGGACATTAGATACGCAGTATTTT

D gene: NA
clone size: NA
J gene: TRBJ1-3
V gene: TRBV12-5
CDR3 protein: CASGLPPGDTIYF
CDR3 DNA: TGTGCTAGTGGTTTGCCCCCCGGGGACACCATATATTTT

D gene: NA
clone size: NA
J gene: TRBJ2-3
V gene: TRBV10-1
CDR3 protein: CASSESPSKLGGTQYF
CDR3 DNA: TGCGCCAGCAGTGAGTCCCCTTCAAAACTGGGAGGTACGCAGTATTTT

D gene: TRBD2
clone size: NA
J gene: TRBJ2-1
V gene: TRBV13
CDR3 protein: CASIAGGGGATSYNEQFF
CDR3 DNA: TGTGCCAGCATCGCCGGGGGCGGGGGGGCCACCTCCTACAATGAGCAGTTCTTC

D gene: NA
clone size: NA
J gene: TRBJ1-3
V gene: TRBV5-1
CDR3 protein: CASTHDTSGNTIYF
CDR3 DNA: TGCGCCAGCACCCATGACACGTCTGGAAACACCATATATTTT

D gene: NA
clone size: NA
J gene: TRBJ1-1
V gene: TRBV6-1
CDR3 protein: CASSEWTREAFF
CDR3 DNA: TGTGCCAGCAGTGAATGGACAAGAGAAGCTTTCTTT

D gene: NA
clone size: NA
J gene: TRBJ2-7
V gene: TRBV28
CDR3 protein: CATGTPYEQYF
CDR3 DNA: TGTGCCACCGGGACACCTTACGAGCAGTACTTC

D gene: NA
clone size: NA
J gene: TRBJ2-1
V gene: TRBV11-3
CDR3 protein: CASSLVGGAYNEQFF
CDR3 DNA: TGTGCCAGCAGCTTAGTTGGGGGGGCGTACAATGAGCAGTTCTTC

D gene: TRBD1
clone size: NA
J gene: TRBJ2-1
V gene: TRBV9
CDR3 protein: CASSPRTGDNLNAYNEQFF
CDR3 DNA: TGTGCCAGCAGCCCGCGGACAGGCGATAACTTAAACGCCTACAATGAGCAGTTCTTC

D gene: NA
clone size: NA
J gene: TRBJ2-5
V gene: TRBV5-1
CDR3 protein: CASSPENSVETQYF
CDR3 DNA: TGCGCCAGCAGTCCTGAAAACTCGGTCGAGACCCAGTACTTC

D gene: NA
clone size: NA
J gene: TRBJ1-6
V gene: TRBV5-1
CDR3 protein: CASSLGSDNSPLHF
CDR3 DNA: TGCGCCAGCAGCTTGGGCTCAGATAATTCACCCCTCCACTTT

D gene: TRBD1
clone size: few
J gene: TRBJ1-6
V gene: TRBV6-2/TRBV6-3
CDR3 protein: CASSTETGGNSPLHF
CDR3 DNA: TGTGCCAGCAGTACAGAGACAGGGGGTAATTCACCCCTCCACTTT

D gene: NA
clone size: few
J gene: TRBJ1-2
V gene: TRBV3-1/TRBV3-2
CDR3 protein: CASSPGEGGGYTF
CDR3 DNA: TGTGCCAGCAGCCCTGGGGAGGGCGGAGGCTACACCTTC

D gene: TRBD1
clone size: NA
J gene: TRBJ1-3
V gene: TRBV9
CDR3 protein: CASSVTGVSGNTIYF
CDR3 DNA: TGTGCCAGCAGCGTCACAGGGGTCTCTGGAAACACCATATATTTT

D gene: TRBD2
clone size: once
J gene: TRBJ2-1
V gene: TRBV4-2
CDR3 protein: CASSQGTSGGASYNEQFF
CDR3 DNA: TGTGCCAGCAGCCAAGGAACTAGCGGGGGGGCCTCCTACAATGAGCAGTTCTTC

D gene: NA
clone size: NA
J gene: TRBJ1-1
V gene: TRBV27
CDR3 protein: CASSLSLRGGTEAFF
CDR3 DNA: TGTGCCAGCAGTTTATCGTTGAGGGGGGGCACTGAAGCTTTCTTT

D gene: NA
clone size: NA
J gene: TRBJ1-1
V gene: TRBV6-5
CDR3 protein: CASSSPTGGGTEAFF
CDR3 DNA: TGTGCCAGCAGTTCCCCCACAGGCGGCGGCACTGAAGCTTTCTTT

D gene: TRBD1
clone size: NA
J gene: TRBJ1-6
V gene: TRBV4-1
CDR3 protein: CASGGQVNSPLHF
CDR3 DNA: TGCGCCAGCGGGGGACAGGTCAATTCACCCCTCCACTTT

D gene: NA
clone size: once
J gene: TRBJ1-2
V gene: TRBV10-3
CDR3 protein: CAISEGAYGYTF
CDR3 DNA: TGTGCCATCAGTGAGGGGGCCTATGGCTACACCTTC

D gene: TRBD1
clone size: NA
J gene: TRBJ1-5
V gene: TRBV6-5
CDR3 protein: CASSRGTGDQPQHF
CDR3 DNA: TGTGCCAGCAGTAGAGGGACAGGCGACCAGCCCCAGCATTTT

D gene: TRBD1
clone size: NA
J gene: TRBJ1-4
V gene: TRBV19
CDR3 protein: CASRPGTADEKLFF
CDR3 DNA: TGTGCCAGTAGGCCCGGGACAGCGGATGAAAAACTGTTTTTT

D gene: TRBD1
clone size: NA
J gene: TRBJ2-5
V gene: TRBV2
CDR3 protein: CASSEMTGGGETQYF
CDR3 DNA: TGTGCCAGCAGTGAAATGACAGGGGGCGGAGAGACCCAGTACTTC

D gene: NA
clone size: once
J gene: TRBJ1-2
V gene: TRBV27
CDR3 protein: CASKRSITYGYTF
CDR3 DNA: TGTGCCAGCAAGCGCAGCATCACCTATGGCTACACCTTC

D gene: NA
clone size: NA
J gene: TRBJ1-1
V gene: TRBV5-1
CDR3 protein: CASSSSTGNTEAFF
CDR3 DNA: TGCGCCAGCAGCTCCTCAACAGGGAACACTGAAGCTTTCTTT

D gene: NA
clone size: NA
J gene: TRBJ1-1
V gene: TRBV15
CDR3 protein: CATSRQGLGNTEAFF
CDR3 DNA: TGTGCCACCAGCAGACAGGGGCTTGGGAACACTGAAGCTTTCTTT